A selection of T cell receptor beta chains follows, all from one sample in a study of identical twins. TCRdb called the 5' RACE reads again in MiXCR, with one record for every CDR3 protein. This table has approximately 590,000 distinct CDR3 sequences, 9% to 10% appearing once. These data were also filed under a second study, of yellow fever vaccine responses in identical twins.

Input material: PBMCs. Every receptor here comes from a woman aged 18-35 years in good health. Each CDR3 is given with its conserved first and last residue. Fields, in order: CDR3 DNA, CDR3 protein, D gene, J gene, V gene, clone size, CDR3 length. A D gene is named only where the DNA matches it firmly. The listing skips clone size in some rows; elsewhere it reads once, few, many or a size class.

CDR3nt: TGTGCCAGCAGCGCCCGGACTAGCGGGAGCCCTGAGCAGTTCTTC; CDR3aa: CASSARTSGSPEQFF; d_gene: TRBD2; j_gene: TRBJ2-1; v_gene: TRBV11-3; abundance: few; len: 15
CDR3nt: TGTGCCAGCAGCTCGGTGGAAGGGACAGTTTACTACGAGCAGTACTTC; CDR3aa: CASSSVEGTVYYEQYF; d_gene: TRBD1; j_gene: TRBJ2-7; v_gene: TRBV7-9; abundance: many; len: 16
CDR3nt: TGTGCCAGCAGTGAAATTTGGCAGGGAGGCATTCAGTACTTC; CDR3aa: CASSEIWQGGIQYF; d_gene: .; j_gene: TRBJ2-4; v_gene: TRBV6-1; abundance: few; len: 14
CDR3nt: TGTGCCAGTAGCAGTGATGGGTGGTACGAGCAGTACTTC; CDR3aa: CASSSDGWYEQYF; d_gene: .; j_gene: TRBJ2-7; v_gene: TRBV19; abundance: .; len: 13
CDR3nt: TGCAGTGCCCACAAGGTATCGACTAGCGGGACCGGCGAGCAGTACTTC; CDR3aa: CSAHKVSTSGTGEQYF; d_gene: TRBD2; j_gene: TRBJ2-7; v_gene: TRBV20-1; abundance: .; len: 16
CDR3nt: TGCAGCGTTCACGAGGGGATCGGGGAGCTGTTTTTT; CDR3aa: CSVHEGIGELFF; d_gene: .; j_gene: TRBJ2-2; v_gene: TRBV29-1; abundance: few; len: 12
CDR3nt: TGTGCCAGCTACTCGGGGATCTCTGGAAACACCATATATTTT; CDR3aa: CASYSGISGNTIYF; d_gene: .; j_gene: TRBJ1-3; v_gene: TRBV2; abundance: many; len: 14
CDR3nt: TGTGCCACCAGCAGGCTGCGCGGATTAAGGGAGCAGTTCTTC; CDR3aa: CATSRLRGLREQFF; d_gene: .; j_gene: TRBJ2-1; v_gene: TRBV15; abundance: many; len: 14
CDR3nt: TGTGCCAGTACCCGAAGGGGGGAGACAAGGAATGGCAATGAGCAGTTCTTC; CDR3aa: CASTRRGETRNGNEQFF; d_gene: .; j_gene: TRBJ2-1; v_gene: TRBV19; abundance: .; len: 17
CDR3nt: TGTGCCAGCAGCTTACGGGAAGGGAATGAGCAGTTCTTC; CDR3aa: CASSLREGNEQFF; d_gene: .; j_gene: TRBJ2-1; v_gene: TRBV7-9; abundance: many; len: 13
CDR3nt: TGTGCCAGCAGTTTAGCGGCCAGGGGGCGAGGCTACACCTTC; CDR3aa: CASSLAARGRGYTF; d_gene: TRBD1; j_gene: TRBJ1-2; v_gene: TRBV12-3/TRBV12-4; abundance: many; len: 14
CDR3nt: TGTGCCAGCAGTCCGGGGGTTAAACGGGAGGGCCGAGATACGCAGTATTTT; CDR3aa: CASSPGVKREGRDTQYF; d_gene: TRBD2; j_gene: TRBJ2-3; v_gene: TRBV2; abundance: .; len: 17
CDR3nt: TGTGCCAGCCTTGTGGGAGCCAAAAACATTCAGTACTTC; CDR3aa: CASLVGAKNIQYF; d_gene: .; j_gene: TRBJ2-4; v_gene: TRBV2; abundance: few; len: 13
CDR3nt: TGTGCCAGCAGCCGACGACAGGACCCCATCTACAATGAGCAGTTCTTC; CDR3aa: CASSRRQDPIYNEQFF; d_gene: .; j_gene: TRBJ2-1; v_gene: TRBV11-2; abundance: .; len: 16
CDR3nt: TGCAGCGCCGGGAGGGTGACGAACACTGAAGCTTTCTTT; CDR3aa: CSAGRVTNTEAFF; d_gene: .; j_gene: TRBJ1-1; v_gene: TRBV29-1; abundance: many; len: 13
CDR3nt: TGCAGTGCAAGGAGCGGGAGCGGGACCGGGGAGCTGTTTTTT; CDR3aa: CSARSGSGTGELFF; d_gene: TRBD2; j_gene: TRBJ2-2; v_gene: TRBV20-1; abundance: .; len: 14